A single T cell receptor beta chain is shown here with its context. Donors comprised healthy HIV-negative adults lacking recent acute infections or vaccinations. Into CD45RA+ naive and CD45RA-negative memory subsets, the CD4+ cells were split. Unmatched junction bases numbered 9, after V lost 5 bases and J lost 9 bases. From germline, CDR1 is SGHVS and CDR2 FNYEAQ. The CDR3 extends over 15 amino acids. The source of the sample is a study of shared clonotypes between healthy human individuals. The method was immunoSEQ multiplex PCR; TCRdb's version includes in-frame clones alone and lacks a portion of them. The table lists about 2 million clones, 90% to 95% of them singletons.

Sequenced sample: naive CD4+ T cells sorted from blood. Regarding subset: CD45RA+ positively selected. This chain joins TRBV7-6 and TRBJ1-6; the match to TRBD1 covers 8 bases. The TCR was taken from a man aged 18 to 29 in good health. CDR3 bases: TGTGCCAGCAGCCCCCTGGACAGGGTTGGTTCACCCCTCCACTTT. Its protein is CASSPLDRVGSPLHF.